These 17 T cell receptor beta chains originate from one sample sequenced in a study of blood T cell repertoires in COVID-19. The data were produced by immunoSEQ multiplex PCR, yet TCRdb's version contains in-frame clones alone and is incomplete. The sample contains 270,000 or so clones, under 95% of which appear only once. Sequenced input: PBMCs or T cells enriched from blood (not recorded which). The receptor source for this set is a woman aged 40 to 55 with acute COVID-19.

This clone was detected only once. The chain uses TRBV27 and TRBJ1-3; D is uncertain. The CDR3 length is 12 residues. Deletions cut 9 bases from V and 2 bases from J, with 8 bases between. Looked up from germline, CDR1 is MNHEY and CDR2 is SMNVEV (reference sequence). CDR3 DNA: TGTGCCAGTCGGGGTGCTGGAAACACCATATATTTT. This gives the protein CASRGAGNTIYF.

The chain employs TRBV6-5 and TRBJ1-1; D ambiguous. The CDR3 consists of 15 residues. Germline CDR1 and CDR2: MNHEY and SVGAGI. Trimming removed 5 bases at V and 0 bases at J, with 13 bases between. The CDR3 is CASSPPGGMNTEAFF. CDR3 DNA sequence: TGTGCCAGCAGTCCCCCCGGAGGCATGAACACTGAAGCTTTCTTT.

The gene calls are TRBV19 and TRBJ1-4; 8 bases match TRBD1. V shed 0 bases and J 4 bases; nucleotides not matched to a gene: 4. The CDR3 covers 16 residues. Per the germline V gene, CDR1 is LNHDA and CDR2 is SQIVND (reference sequence). The CDR3 is CASSIDRTGLNEKLFF. The DNA for the CDR3 is TGTGCCAGTAGTATAGATCGGACAGGGCTTAATGAAAAACTGTTTTTT.

V and J are TRBV6-5 and TRBJ1-5; 8 bases are shared with TRBD1. The length of the CDR3 is 15 residues. Germline V gives CDR1 MNHEY, CDR2 SVGAGI. V lost 6 bases and J lost 1; bases outside the gene matches: 5. CDR3 loop: CASRGTGSSNQPQHF. CDR3 sequence (DNA): TGTGCCAGCAGAGGGACAGGTTCGAGCAATCAGCCCCAGCATTTT.

In DNA, the CDR3 is TGTGCCACCAAGCGGGAGAGAACCCAAGAGACCCAGTACTTC. This encodes CATKRERTQETQYF. The chain carries TRBV19 and TRBJ2-5; 8 bases line up with TRBD2. The CDR3 contains 14 residues. The V segment lost 10 bases and the J segment 1 base; nucleotides outside the gene matches: 8. The germline V gene has CDR1 LNHDA and CDR2 SQIVND (reference sequence).

The chain employs TRBV5-4 and TRBJ2-2; TRBD2 agrees at 7 bases. Germline CDR1 and CDR2: SGHNT and YYREEE (reference sequence). The CDR3 has 15 residues. The trim removed 4 bases at V and 1 base at J, leaving 4 bases unmatched. In DNA, the CDR3 is TGTGCCAGCAGCGGAAGCGGGAAGAACACCGGGGAGCTGTTTTTT. Translating gives CASSGSGKNTGELFF.

J is TRBJ2-5 and V is TRBV15; TRBD1 matches 7 bases. The CDR3 runs to 13 residues. Germline-derived CDR1 and CDR2 are LNHNV and YYDKDF (reference sequence). The junction had 2 bases not matched to a gene; V was cut back by 5 bases and J by 2 bases. The CDR3 is CATSLGQQETQYF. The CDR3 region has the DNA TGTGCCACCAGCTTGGGACAGCAAGAGACCCAGTACTTC. Combining the CDR3 with reference TRBV15 and TRBJ2-5 gives the whole variable domain DAMVIQNPRYQVTQFGKPVTLSCSQTLNHNVMYWYQQKSSQAPKLLFHYYDKDFNNEADTPDNFQSRRPNTSFCFLDIRSPGLGDTAMYLCATSLGQQETQYFGPGTRLLVL.

The chain is built from TRBV5-6 and TRBJ2-2; no firm D call. The CDR3 loop spans 14 amino acids. V lost 2 bases to trimming and J lost 7 bases, with 12 bases between them. Germline V lookup: CDR1 SGHDT, CDR2 YYEEEE. As DNA, the CDR3 is TGTGCCAGCAGCTTATTCAGGTTCGGCGGGGAGCTGTTTTTT. Protein sequence: CASSLFRFGGELFF. Full variable domain (outside the CDR3, taken from reference TRBV5-6 and TRBJ2-2): DAGVTQSPTHLIKTRGQQVTLRCSPKSGHDTVSWYQQALGQGPQFIFQYYEEEERQRGNFPDRFSGHQFPNYSSELNVNALLLGDSALYLCASSLFRFGGELFFGEGSRLTVL.

The V call is TRBV7-3, the J call TRBJ2-1; TRBD2 aligns across 9 bases. The CDR3 totals 15 residues. CDR1 and CDR2 from the germline V gene are SGHTA and FQGTGA. With 5 bases clipped from V and 8 bases from J, the junction kept 10 bases outside the gene matches. Here the CDR3 reads CASSPTAGGIYEQFF. The DNA for the CDR3 is TGTGCCAGCAGCCCAACAGCGGGGGGAATATATGAGCAGTTCTTC.

The chain employs TRBV28 and TRBJ2-7; D might be TRBD1 (5 bases). V was shortened by 4 bases and J by 3 bases, with 16 bases between the two germline ends. The V gene's germline CDR1 is MDHEN and CDR2 SYDVKM. The CDR3 runs 15 residues. The CDR3 coding sequence is TGTGCCAGCAGTTCGGTTGTTGGCAGGGTCTACGAGCAGTACTTC. This encodes CASSSVVGRVYEQYF.

This chain joins TRBV28 and TRBJ1-3; 7 bases agree with TRBD1. Looked up from germline, CDR1 is MDHEN and CDR2 is SYDVKM. V dropped 7 bases and J dropped 4; count of bases not matched to a gene: 28. This CDR3 region has 21 residues. CDR3 nucleotide sequence: TGTGCCAGCATCTCCCTGGGTTCCGGGACAGTCTCCGCCGGATCCGGAAACACCATATATTTT. It yields the protein CASISLGSGTVSAGSGNTIYF.

This clone is a singleton in its sample. This chain links TRBV7-9 with TRBJ2-1, with TRBD1 as a possible D gene (6 bases). With 4 bases removed from V and 4 bases from J, the gap between germline ends came to 14 bases. CDR1 and CDR2 from the germline V gene are SEHNR and FQNEAQ (reference sequence). The CDR3 extends over 15 amino acids. The CDR3 nucleotides are TGTGCCAGCAGCTCACAGGGTGTAAGGTACAATGAGCAGTTCTTC. Translating gives CASSSQGVRYNEQFF.

V is TRBV5-1 and J is TRBJ1-3; D remains unclear. V dropped 4 bases and J dropped 3 bases, with 14 bases sitting between them. The length of the CDR3 is 15 residues. Germline V lookup: CDR1 SGHRS, CDR2 YFSETQ. The CDR3 loop is CASSPADPGGNTIYF. The CDR3 region has the DNA TGCGCCAGCAGCCCGGCTGATCCGGGTGGAAACACCATATATTTT.

The genes are TRBV28 and TRBJ1-2, with TRBD1 matching 8 bases. Germline values: CDR1 MDHEN, CDR2 SYDVKM. V shed 2 bases and J 7 bases; nucleotides not matched to a gene: 6. The CDR3 loop spans 14 amino acids. The CDR3 nucleotides are TGTGCCAGCAGTTTACCGGACAGGGAATCTGGCTACACCTTC. This encodes CASSLPDRESGYTF.

This clone appeared once. CDR3 amino acids: CASSPRTGGGQPQHF. In DNA form, the CDR3 reads TGTGCCAGCTCACCGCGGACAGGGGGCGGTCAGCCCCAGCATTTT. The chain links TRBV18 to TRBJ1-5; the match to TRBD1 covers 11 bases. Germline V gene data show CDR1 as KGHSH and CDR2 as LQKENI. Trimming removed 3 bases from V and 6 bases from J; junction bases left unmatched: 4. This CDR3 is built from 15 residues.

This chain connects TRBV6-2 or TRBV6-3 to TRBJ2-5, with D perhaps TRBD1 (6 bases). The CDR3 covers 14 residues. Germline V gene sequence: CDR1 MNHEY, CDR2 SVGEGT. V lost 0 bases and J lost 7, with 12 bases in between. CDR3 coding DNA: TGTGCCAGCAGTTACTCCGAGGGGGTCGGGACCCAGTACTTC. Protein sequence: CASSYSEGVGTQYF.

The chain carries TRBV28 and TRBJ1-4, with 9 bases matching TRBD1. Looked up from germline, CDR1 is MDHEN and CDR2 is SYDVKM. There are 16 residues in the CDR3. The ends lost 4 bases at V and 7 bases at J; junction bases unmatched: 10. In DNA, the CDR3 is TGTGCCAGCAGTTCCCACAGGGGGCGGTGGGTTGAAAAACTGTTTTTT. As protein: CASSSHRGRWVEKLFF.